The following is a TCR beta chain sequence with its context. Antigen specificity is unknown. These data belong to a study of cytomegalovirus exposure and HLA in healthy donors. About the study: T cells numbering around 190 million yielded some 100 million unique TCR beta sequences in an earlier analysis. Broader study findings: As a later analysis showed, a missense DCLRE1C variant was linked to trimming of TCR beta V- and J-genes. The study recorded over 150 TCR beta chains that were cytomegalovirus-associated.

Primers for the PCR totalled 60 Vbeta and 13 Jbeta. Profiling relied on immunoSEQ multiplex PCR, and the TCRdb table lists in-frame clones only, not all of them. The sample lists 150,000 to 250,000 clones, 79% occurring once. Everyone who donated was a healthy bone marrow donor. CDR1 is SEHNR, CDR2 FQNEAQ, per germline (reference sequence). The CDR3 covers 14 residues. V was pared by 0 bases and J by 3 bases, with 9 bases between. Sequencing used PBMCs. The genes are TRBV7-9 and TRBJ2-7, with D possibly being TRBD2 (6 bases). The origin of this receptor is a girl between 5 and 17 years old in good health and CMV-seropositive. The CDR3 reads CASSLARDFYEQYF. As DNA, the CDR3 is TGTGCCAGCAGCTTAGCCAGGGACTTCTACGAGCAGTACTTC. The full variable domain, with the rest looked up from reference TRBV7-9 and TRBJ2-7, is DTGVSQNPRHKITKRGQNVTFRCDPISEHNRLYWYRQTLGQGPEFLTYFQNEAQLEKSRLLSDRFSAERPKGSFSTLEIQRTEQGDSAMYLCASSLARDFYEQYFGPGTRLTVT.